Sequencing of this TCR beta chain was carried out in a study of T cells in Graves' hyperthyroidism and ophthalmopathy. Background on the study: Peripheral blood draws took place at initial diagnosis, ahead of any treatment.

PBMCs were derived from 7.5 to 10 ml fresh peripheral blood. CDR3 length: 14 residues. Per the germline V gene, CDR1 is SGHTA and CDR2 is FQGNSA. The junction had 4 bases not matched to a gene; V was cut back by 4 bases and J by 7 bases. From RNA transcripts, TCR beta CDR3 regions were amplified. TCR CDR3 regions were first amplified by RT-PCR with HTBI primers. One entry per CDR3 protein, called by TCRdb with MiXCR from the multiplex PCR reads. Of about 350,000 distinct CDR3 sequences in the sample, roughly 13% are singletons; the top ten hold approximately 35%. The source is a woman in her thirties or forties with Graves' ophthalmopathy. The V call is TRBV7-2, the J call TRBJ2-7; 13 bases align to TRBD2. Sequencing input: blood. CDR3 amino acids: CASSSGLAGVEQYF. The CDR3 coding sequence is TGTGCCAGCAGCTCCGGACTAGCGGGAGTTGAGCAGTACTTC. Based on the CDR3 plus reference TRBV7-2 and TRBJ2-7, the full variable domain is GAGVSQSPSNKVTEKGKDVELRCDPISGHTALYWYRQSLGQGLEFLIYFQGNSAPDKSGLPSDRFSAERTGGSVSTLTIQRTQQEDSAVYLCASSSGLAGVEQYFGPGTRLTVT.